This T cell receptor beta chain was documented in a study of blood T cell repertoires in COVID-19. Looking at the study overall: Sites across the United States, Italy and Spain contributed samples from acute and convalescent COVID-19. Sample material is recorded as cDNA or gDNA derived from T cells, B-cell-depleted T cells, or PBMCs.

Looked up from germline, CDR1 is SGHDN and CDR2 is FVKESK. The CDR3 is 16 amino acids. J was trimmed by 6 bases and V by 5 bases; bases with no gene match: 9. Under the authors' procedure: Reference gene primer amplification yielded estimated nucleated cell counts. The protocol was immunoSEQ multiplex PCR, while the TCRdb copy is restricted to in-frame clones and leaves out a portion. V and J calls and clone size are copied from that table; D and trimming were computed from the DNA. The sample has about 260,000 clones; 70% to 90% are singletons. The Seattle patients joined while their infection was active and were tracked longitudinally afterward.

The chain employs TRBV14 and TRBJ2-7, with 14 bases aligning to TRBD2. What was sequenced was peripheral blood. This receptor was obtained from a woman aged 55-75 years with COVID-19, enrolled during active disease. The CDR3 loop reads CASSVRGTSGSTEQYF. In DNA, the CDR3 is TGTGCCAGCAGCGTCAGGGGGACTAGCGGGAGTACCGAGCAGTACTTC.